The 16 T cell receptor beta chains reported below all come from one sample, sequenced in a study of T cell changes during pregnancy in multiple sclerosis. Some clones are missing from TCRdb's copy, which holds only in-frame ones; the method was immunoSEQ multiplex PCR. The sample carries 40,000 or so clones, around nine tenths recorded once. The sample was CD8+ T cells from peripheral blood mononuclear cells, taken in the first trimester of pregnancy. These receptors were taken from a female donor with multiple sclerosis, enrolled in a pregnancy study.

This clone was counted once. J is TRBJ1-1 and V is TRBV4-1; weak D call: TRBD1 (6 bases). CDR3 length: 13 amino acids. Germline V gene lookup returns CDR1 MGHRA and CDR2 YSYEKL. V was clipped by 0 bases and J by 11 bases, with 13 bases between them. The CDR3 nucleotides are TGCGCCAGCAGCCAAGAAGGAACAGGGACGGCTTTCTTT. It specifies CASSQEGTGTAFF.

In nucleotides, the CDR3 is TGCAGCGTTGAAGTCGAAGAGTTCTATGGCTACACCTTC. Translating it yields CSVEVEEFYGYTF. This chain connects TRBV29-1 to TRBJ1-2; D is ambiguous. Trimming cost V 1 base and J 4 bases, with 10 bases left between them. Germline V CDR1 and CDR2: SQVTM, ANQGSEA. The CDR3 spans 13 residues. Drawing the rest from reference TRBV29-1 and TRBJ1-2, the complete variable domain is SAVISQKPSRDICQRGTSLTIQCQVDSQVTMMFWYRQQPGQSLTLIATANQGSEATYESGFVIDKFPISRPNLTFSTLTVSNMSPEDSSIYLCSVEVEEFYGYTFGSGTRLTVV.

CDR3 loop: CASSWSEGSSYEQYF. For the CDR3, the DNA is TGTGCCAGCTCCTGGTCCGAGGGAAGCTCCTACGAGCAGTACTTC. The chain recombines TRBV18 with TRBJ2-7, with a tentative D call TRBD2 (5 bases). Trimming shortened V by 6 bases and J by 0 bases, and 15 bases separated the two germline ends. There are 15 residues in the CDR3. Germline CDR1 is KGHSH and CDR2 is LQKENI.

Here the CDR3 DNA reads TGTGCCAGCAGCGGACTAGCGGGGGGGCCGATAGAGCAGTATTTT. It translates to CASSGLAGGPIEQYF. V usage is TRBV7-9 and J usage is TRBJ2-3; 15 bases map to TRBD2. Germline loops: CDR1 SEHNR, CDR2 FQNEAQ (reference sequence). V gave up 5 bases and J gave up 11 bases; unmatched junction bases: 8. The length of the CDR3 is 15 residues. Combining the CDR3 with reference TRBV7-9 and TRBJ2-3 gives the whole variable domain DTGVSQNPRHKITKRGQNVTFRCDPISEHNRLYWYRQTLGQGPEFLTYFQNEAQLEKSRLLSDRFSAERPKGSFSTLEIQRTEQGDSAMYLCASSGLAGGPIEQYFGPGTRLTVL.

This clone is medium-sized (0.01 to 0.1%) in the sample. The chain employs TRBV6-4 and TRBJ2-3; the D gene is possibly TRBD2 (6 bases). CDR3 length: 13 residues. Per the germline V gene, CDR1 is MRHNA and CDR2 is SNTAGT. Trimming pared 4 bases from V and 1 base from J, leaving 6 bases between. In DNA, the CDR3 is TGTGCCAGCAGTGCGGGGGGCACAGATACGCAGTATTTT. Amino acids: CASSAGGTDTQYF.

This clone showed up just once. V gene TRBV4-2 combines with J gene TRBJ1-1, with D uncertain. Germline V CDR1 and CDR2: LGHNA, YNFKEQ. V was clipped by 1 base and J by 6 bases, with 3 bases between them. The CDR3 loop spans 11 amino acids. The CDR3 DNA follows: TGTGCCAGCAGCCAAGCAGCTGAAGCTTTCTTT. Its translation is CASSQAAEAFF.

The V and J genes are TRBV5-6 and TRBJ2-1; 9 nucleotides align to TRBD1. J lost 4 bases, V lost 0 bases, and 5 bases had no gene match. The V gene's germline CDR1 is SGHDT and CDR2 YYEEEE. The CDR3 length is 16 residues. The CDR3 loop reads CASSLVGTGTYNEQFF. Here the CDR3 DNA reads TGTGCCAGCAGCTTGGTGGGGACAGGGACTTACAATGAGCAGTTCTTC.

J is TRBJ1-1 and V is TRBV7-8; TRBD1 matches at 7 bases. CDR1 is SGHVS and CDR2 is FQNEAQ in the germline V gene. The CDR3 has 18 residues. Trimming took 5 bases from V and 4 from J; bases not matched to a gene: 19. CDR3 nucleotides: TGTGCCAGCAGCGACCGGACAGGTCCTCATTGGGGGGTCACTGAAGCTTTCTTT. Its translation: CASSDRTGPHWGVTEAFF.

By share, this clone counts as medium-sized. The chain joins TRBV13 to TRBJ1-6, with D maybe TRBD1 (5 bases). The CDR3 sequence is 14 residues long. The germline CDR1 and CDR2 sequences are PRHDT and FYEKMQ (reference sequence). Trimming stripped 4 bases from V and 8 bases from J, with 12 bases between. The DNA of the CDR3 is TGTGCCAGCAGCTCCTACAGGAATGATTCACCCCTCCACTTT. It translates to CASSSYRNDSPLHF. The variable domain in full, with the rest retrieved from reference TRBV13 and TRBJ1-6, is AAGVIQSPRHLIKEKRETATLKCYPIPRHDTVYWYQQGPGQDPQFLISFYEKMQSDKGSIPDRFSAQQFSDYHSELNMSSLELGDSALYFCASSSYRNDSPLHFGNGTRLTVT.

The chain recombines TRBV10-3 with TRBJ1-3; 8 nucleotides agree with TRBD1. The CDR3 is made up of 14 amino acids. Trimming cost V 3 bases and J 3 bases; bases outside gene matches: 1. CDR1 is ENHRY, CDR2 SYGVKD, per germline. The CDR3 spells CAISDDRGGNTIYF. The CDR3 nucleotides read TGTGCCATCAGTGACGACAGGGGTGGAAACACCATATATTTT.

The rearrangement links TRBV7-6 to TRBJ2-7; no firm D call. Trimming took 1 base from V and 2 from J, leaving 12 bases between them. Germline V lookup: CDR1 SGHVS, CDR2 FNYEAQ. The CDR3 sequence is 15 residues long. CDR3: CASSLEAVQAYEQYF. As DNA, the CDR3 is TGTGCCAGCAGCTTAGAGGCAGTTCAGGCCTACGAGCAGTACTTC.

The chain has TRBV9 and TRBJ2-1, with TRBD1 as a possible D gene (5 bases). This CDR3 region has 17 residues. Trimming took off 0 bases at V and 5 bases at J, with 18 bases between the two ends. Germline V gene lookup returns CDR1 SGDLS and CDR2 YYNGEE. CDR3 DNA sequence: TGTGCCAGCAGCGTAGTCCCCCCCGATCAGGGTAACAATGAGCAGTTCTTC. This sequence encodes CASSVVPPDQGNNEQFF. Using reference TRBV9 and TRBJ2-1 for the parts outside the CDR3, the full variable domain is DSGVTQTPKHLITATGQRVTLRCSPRSGDLSVYWYQQSLDQGLQFLIQYYNGEERAKGNILERFSAQQFPDLHSELNLSSLELGDSALYFCASSVVPPDQGNNEQFFGPGTRLTVL.

V gene TRBV10-3 combines with J gene TRBJ2-3; D might be TRBD2 (6 bases). Germline V gene data show CDR1 as ENHRY and CDR2 as SYGVKD. The CDR3 spans 16 residues. Trimming left V 3 bases short and J 2 bases short, with 15 bases between. Here the CDR3 reads CAISESLTSTTDTQYF. CDR3 bases: TGTGCCATCAGTGAATCCTTGACTAGTACCACAGATACGCAGTATTTT.

The V gene is TRBV2, the J gene TRBJ2-5; 8 bases align to TRBD1. Per the germline V gene, CDR1 is SNHLY and CDR2 is FYNNEI. V trimming: 1 base; J trimming: 2 bases; junction bases outside the gene matches: 3. The CDR3 extends over 15 amino acids. The CDR3 reads CASSEVRTGQETQYF. The DNA of the CDR3 is TGTGCCAGCAGTGAAGTCAGGACAGGGCAAGAGACCCAGTACTTC.

Note on this clone: The junction departs from the called germline gene at one end, perhaps through a read error. V usage is TRBV2 and J usage is TRBJ2-2, with D maybe TRBD2 (5 bases). Germline CDR1 is SNHLY and CDR2 is FYNNEI. The CDR3 contains 17 residues. The CDR3 sequence is CASREVGGGLGTGELFF. The CDR3 nucleotides read TGTGCCAGCAGGGAAGTCGGTGGCGGGTTGGGCACCGGGGAGCTGTTTTTT.

This chain links TRBV5-6 with TRBJ2-7; 7 positions agree with TRBD1. This CDR3 region has 13 residues. Germline-derived CDR1 and CDR2 are SGHDT and YYEEEE. Losses at the gene ends were 0 bases for V and 5 bases for J; bases not matched to a gene: 2. This chain's CDR3 is CASSLEGADEQYF. The DNA for the CDR3 is TGTGCCAGCAGCTTGGAGGGGGCGGACGAGCAGTACTTC.